This T cell receptor beta chain was identified during a study of breast tumors, draining lymph nodes, adjacent tissues. Findings and limits, study-wide: Tumor repertoires ranked between lymph nodes and nontumor tissue in diversity, with V and J gene preferences. Most tumor T cells seemingly derive from lymph node, then expand in tumor. Compared with basal-like, luminal-like tumors shared significantly more repertoire with nontumor tissue.

Breast cancer patients provided tissue from their axillary draining lymph nodes. Worth noting for this clonotype: The antigen is not known.

MiXCR was run by TCRdb on the multiplex PCR reads, yielding one entry per CDR3 protein. Of about 140,000 distinct CDR3 sequences detected, 32% appear once; the ten largest clones hold about 2.5%. CDR3 length: 15 amino acids. Trimming removed 2 bases from V and 1 base from J, with 12 bases in between. The clonotype originates from a female donor with breast cancer. Some clones in this sample may be carry-over from other donors' samples. Sequenced input: axillary lymph node tissue. The chain uses TRBV12-3 or TRBV12-4 and TRBJ2-7, with unresolved D. The CDR3 DNA reads as TGTGCCAGCAGTTTAACGGTCGGTCTTTCCTACGAGCAGTACTTC. It codes for CASSLTVGLSYEQYF.